This TCR beta chain was documented in a study of T cells in Graves' hyperthyroidism and ophthalmopathy. RNA transcripts served as the template for amplifying TCR beta CDR3 regions. The HTBI set primed first-round TCR CDR3 RT-PCR. One entry per CDR3 protein, called by TCRdb with MiXCR from the multiplex PCR reads. The repertoire has 540,000 or so distinct CDR3 sequences, roughly 14% of them found once; the top ten carry around 7.3%. Disease duration under 2 months; hyperthyroidism patients were aged 18 to 65. This clonotype was counted ten times or more. V gave up 3 bases and J gave up 10 bases, with 10 bases separating them. Germline loops: CDR1 DFQATT, CDR2 SNEGSKA (reference sequence). This CDR3 has 12 amino acids.

The chain joins TRBV20-1 to TRBJ1-6, with D unclear. Material for sequencing was blood. The clonotype was recovered from a woman aged 30 to 39 with Graves' hyperthyroidism. In DNA form, the CDR3 reads TGCAGTGCTAGCGGGGATTTCTCACCCCTCCACTTT. This codes for CSASGDFSPLHF.